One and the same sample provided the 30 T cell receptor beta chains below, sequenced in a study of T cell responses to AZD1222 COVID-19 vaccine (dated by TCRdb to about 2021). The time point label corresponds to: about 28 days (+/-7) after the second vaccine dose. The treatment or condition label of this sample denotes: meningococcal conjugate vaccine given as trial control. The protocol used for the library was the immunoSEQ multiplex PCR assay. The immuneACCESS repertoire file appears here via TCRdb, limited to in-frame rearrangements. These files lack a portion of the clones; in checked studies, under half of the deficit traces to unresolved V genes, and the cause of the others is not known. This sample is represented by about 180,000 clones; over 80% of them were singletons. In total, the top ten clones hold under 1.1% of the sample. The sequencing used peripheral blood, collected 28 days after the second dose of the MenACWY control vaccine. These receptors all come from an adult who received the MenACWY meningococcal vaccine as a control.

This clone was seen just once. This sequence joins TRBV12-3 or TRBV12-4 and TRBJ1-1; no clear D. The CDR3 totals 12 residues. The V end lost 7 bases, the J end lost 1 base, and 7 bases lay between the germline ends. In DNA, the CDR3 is TGTGCCAGCACGGAGGAGAACACTGAAGCTTTCTTT. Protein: CASTEENTEAFF.

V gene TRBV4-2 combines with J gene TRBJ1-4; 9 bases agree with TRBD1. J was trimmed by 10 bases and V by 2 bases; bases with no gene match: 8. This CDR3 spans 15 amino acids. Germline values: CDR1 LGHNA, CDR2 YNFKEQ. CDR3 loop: CASSQLGQGPPKLFF. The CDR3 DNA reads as TGTGCCAGCAGCCAACTAGGACAGGGGCCGCCAAAACTGTTTTTT.

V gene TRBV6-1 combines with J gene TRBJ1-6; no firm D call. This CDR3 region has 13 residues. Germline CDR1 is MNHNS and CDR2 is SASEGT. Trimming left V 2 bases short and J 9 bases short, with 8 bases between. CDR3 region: CASSESGSSPLHF. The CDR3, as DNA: TGTGCCAGCAGTGAATCGGGCAGTTCACCCCTCCACTTT.

For the CDR3, the DNA is TGTGCCAGCTCACCACCGTCCAGGGGAGGCAATCAGCCCCAGCATTTT. This sequence encodes CASSPPSRGGNQPQHF. J is TRBJ1-5 and V is TRBV18, with a weak D call TRBD1 (6 bases). Germline values: CDR1 KGHSH, CDR2 LQKENI. The V end was cut by 0 bases, the J end by 2 bases, with 11 bases between. The CDR3 has 16 residues.

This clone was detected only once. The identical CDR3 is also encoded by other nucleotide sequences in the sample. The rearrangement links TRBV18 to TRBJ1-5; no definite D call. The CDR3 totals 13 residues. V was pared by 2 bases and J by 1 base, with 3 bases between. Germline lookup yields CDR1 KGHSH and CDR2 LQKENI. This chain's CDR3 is CASSPDSNQPQHF. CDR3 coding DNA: TGTGCCAGCTCACCAGACAGCAATCAGCCCCAGCATTTT.

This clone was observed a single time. The CDR3 reads CASSYQPRGDFF. The CDR3 DNA reads as TGTGCCAGCAGTTACCAGCCGCGGGGGGACTTCTTC. This chain connects TRBV6-2 or TRBV6-3 to TRBJ2-1; 8 bases fit TRBD2. V gave up 2 bases and J gave up 16 bases; unmatched junction bases: 7. Germline values: CDR1 MNHEY, CDR2 SVGEGT. The CDR3 contains 12 residues.

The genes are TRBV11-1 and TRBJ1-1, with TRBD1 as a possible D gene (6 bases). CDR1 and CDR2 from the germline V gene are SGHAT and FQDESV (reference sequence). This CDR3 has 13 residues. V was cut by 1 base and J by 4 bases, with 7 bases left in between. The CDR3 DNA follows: TGTGCCAGCAGCTTAGAAGGGGGCACTGAAGCTTTCTTT. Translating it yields CASSLEGGTEAFF.

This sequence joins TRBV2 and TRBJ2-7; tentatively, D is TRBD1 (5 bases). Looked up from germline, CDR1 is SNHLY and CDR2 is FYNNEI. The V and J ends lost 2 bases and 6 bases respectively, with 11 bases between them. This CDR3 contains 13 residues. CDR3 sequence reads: CASSERQGGEQYF. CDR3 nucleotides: TGTGCCAGCAGTGAACGTCAGGGCGGCGAGCAGTACTTC.

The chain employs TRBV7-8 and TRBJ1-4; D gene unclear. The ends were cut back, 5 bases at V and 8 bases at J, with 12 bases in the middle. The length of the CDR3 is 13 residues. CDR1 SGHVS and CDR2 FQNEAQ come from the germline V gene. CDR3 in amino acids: CASSRGREEKLFF. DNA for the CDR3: TGTGCCAGCAGCCGCGGACGAGAGGAAAAACTGTTTTTT.

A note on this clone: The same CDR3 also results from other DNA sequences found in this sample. The CDR3, as DNA: TGTGCCAGTAGGTCAGGGAGCTCTGGAAACACCATATATTTT. Protein product: CASRSGSSGNTIYF. The chain employs TRBV19 and TRBJ1-3; TRBD1 might be the D (5 bases). Deletions cut 6 bases from V and 0 bases from J, with 9 bases between. The CDR3 sequence is 14 residues long. The germline gives CDR1 LNHDA, CDR2 SQIVND (reference sequence).

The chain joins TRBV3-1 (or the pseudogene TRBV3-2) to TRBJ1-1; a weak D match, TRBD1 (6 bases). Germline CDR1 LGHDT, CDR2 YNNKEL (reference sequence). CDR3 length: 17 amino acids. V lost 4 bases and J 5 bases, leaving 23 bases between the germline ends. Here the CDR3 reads CASSPPLGRRGGTEAFF. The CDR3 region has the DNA TGTGCCAGCAGCCCTCCCCTGGGACGGAGAGGGGGTACTGAAGCTTTCTTT.

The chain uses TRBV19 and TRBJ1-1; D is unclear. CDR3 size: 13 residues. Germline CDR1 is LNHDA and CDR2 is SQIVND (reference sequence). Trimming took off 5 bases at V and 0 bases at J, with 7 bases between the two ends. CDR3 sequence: CASSPQMNTEAFF. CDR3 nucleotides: TGTGCCAGTAGTCCCCAGATGAACACTGAAGCTTTCTTT.

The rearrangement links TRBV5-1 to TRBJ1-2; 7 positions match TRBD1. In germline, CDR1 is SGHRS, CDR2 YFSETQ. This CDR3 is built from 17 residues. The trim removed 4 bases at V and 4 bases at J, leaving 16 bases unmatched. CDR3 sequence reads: CASSPRTGARDRYGYTF. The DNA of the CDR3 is TGCGCCAGCAGCCCCCGGACAGGCGCGAGGGATCGCTATGGCTACACCTTC. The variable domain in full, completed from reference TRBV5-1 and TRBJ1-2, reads KAGVTQTPRYLIKTRGQQVTLSCSPISGHRSVSWYQQTPGQGLQFLFEYFSETQRNKGNFPGRFSGRQFSNSRSEMNVSTLELGDSALYLCASSPRTGARDRYGYTFGSGTRLTVV.

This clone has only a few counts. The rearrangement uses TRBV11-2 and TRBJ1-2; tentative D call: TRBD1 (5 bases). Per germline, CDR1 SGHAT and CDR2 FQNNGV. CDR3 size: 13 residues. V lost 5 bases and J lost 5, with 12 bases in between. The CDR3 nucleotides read TGTGCCAGCAGCCAACGACAGATTTATGGCTACACCTTC. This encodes CASSQRQIYGYTF. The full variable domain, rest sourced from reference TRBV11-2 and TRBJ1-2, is EAGVAQSPRYKIIEKRQSVAFWCNPISGHATLYWYQQILGQGPKLLIQFQNNGVVDDSQLPKDRFSAERLKGVDSTLKIQPAKLEDSAVYLCASSQRQIYGYTFGSGTRLTVV.

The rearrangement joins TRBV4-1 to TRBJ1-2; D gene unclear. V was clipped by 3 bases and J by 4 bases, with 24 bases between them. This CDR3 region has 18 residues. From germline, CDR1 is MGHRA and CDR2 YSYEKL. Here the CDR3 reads CASSHSASNWEDSYGYTF. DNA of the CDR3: TGCGCCAGCAGCCATTCCGCATCCAATTGGGAAGACTCCTATGGCTACACCTTC.

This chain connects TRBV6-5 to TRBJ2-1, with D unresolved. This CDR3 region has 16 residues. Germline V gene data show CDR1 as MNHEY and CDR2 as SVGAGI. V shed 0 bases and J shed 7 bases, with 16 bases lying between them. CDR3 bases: TGTGCCAGCAGTTACTCGTTCGGAATCGTGGGGAATGAGCAGTTCTTC. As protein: CASSYSFGIVGNEQFF.

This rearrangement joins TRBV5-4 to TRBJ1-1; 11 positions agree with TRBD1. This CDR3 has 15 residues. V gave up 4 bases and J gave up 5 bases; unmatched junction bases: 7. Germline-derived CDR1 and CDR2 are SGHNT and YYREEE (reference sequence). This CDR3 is CASSPLGTGGTEAFF. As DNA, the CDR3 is TGTGCCAGCAGCCCACTAGGGACAGGGGGAACTGAAGCTTTCTTT.

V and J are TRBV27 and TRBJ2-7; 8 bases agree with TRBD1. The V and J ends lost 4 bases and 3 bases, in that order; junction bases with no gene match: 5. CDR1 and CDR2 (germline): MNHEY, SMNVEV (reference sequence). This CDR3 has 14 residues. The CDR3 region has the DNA TGTGCCAGCAGTTATGGACAGGGTAGCTACGAGCAGTACTTC. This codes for CASSYGQGSYEQYF.

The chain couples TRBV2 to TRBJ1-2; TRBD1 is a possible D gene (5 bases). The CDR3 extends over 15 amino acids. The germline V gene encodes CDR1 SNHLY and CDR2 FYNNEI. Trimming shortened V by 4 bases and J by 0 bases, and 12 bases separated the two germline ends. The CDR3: CASSVRARANYGYTF. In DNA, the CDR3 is TGTGCCAGCAGTGTGCGGGCCAGGGCTAACTATGGCTACACCTTC.

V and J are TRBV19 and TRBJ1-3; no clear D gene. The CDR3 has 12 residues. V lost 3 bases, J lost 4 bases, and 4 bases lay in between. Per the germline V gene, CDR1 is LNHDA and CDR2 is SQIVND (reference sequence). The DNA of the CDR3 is TGTGCCAGTAGTATGGGAGGAAACACCATATATTTT. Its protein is CASSMGGNTIYF.

DNA of the CDR3: TGTGCCAGCAGTTCGGGACAGGCCTCTGGAGAGCAGTACTTC. Amino acid sequence: CASSSGQASGEQYF. The chain has TRBV6-6 and TRBJ2-7; 8 positions match TRBD1. Germline loops: CDR1 MNHNY, CDR2 SVGAGI (reference sequence). This CDR3 comprises 14 residues. With V trimmed by 4 bases and J by 7 bases, 9 bases remained unmatched.

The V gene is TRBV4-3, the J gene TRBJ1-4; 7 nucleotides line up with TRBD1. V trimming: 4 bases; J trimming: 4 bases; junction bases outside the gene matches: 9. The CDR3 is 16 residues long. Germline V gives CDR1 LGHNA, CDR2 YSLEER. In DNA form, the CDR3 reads TGCGCCAGCAGCCGAGGGGCGGGACAGTTTAATGAAAAACTGTTTTTT. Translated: CASSRGAGQFNEKLFF.

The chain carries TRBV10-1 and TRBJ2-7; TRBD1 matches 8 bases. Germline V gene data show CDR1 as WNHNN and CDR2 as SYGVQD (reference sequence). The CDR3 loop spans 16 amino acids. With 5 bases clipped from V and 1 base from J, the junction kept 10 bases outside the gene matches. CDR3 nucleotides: TGCGCCAGCAGTCCCAAAATGGGGGACAGGTCCTACGAGCAGTACTTC. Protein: CASSPKMGDRSYEQYF.

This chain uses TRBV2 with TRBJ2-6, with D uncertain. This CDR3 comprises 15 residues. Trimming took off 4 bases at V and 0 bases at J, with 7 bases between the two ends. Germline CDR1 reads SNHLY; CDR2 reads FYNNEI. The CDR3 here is CASSARYSGANVLTF. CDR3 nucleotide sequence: TGTGCCAGCAGTGCCAGGTACTCTGGGGCCAACGTCCTGACTTTC.

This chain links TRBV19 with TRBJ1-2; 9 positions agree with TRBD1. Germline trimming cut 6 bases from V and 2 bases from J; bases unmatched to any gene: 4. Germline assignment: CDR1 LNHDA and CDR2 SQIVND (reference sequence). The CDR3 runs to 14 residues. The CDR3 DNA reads TGTGCCAGTAGGCACAGGGGGCGGAACTATGGCTACACCTTC. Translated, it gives CASRHRGRNYGYTF.

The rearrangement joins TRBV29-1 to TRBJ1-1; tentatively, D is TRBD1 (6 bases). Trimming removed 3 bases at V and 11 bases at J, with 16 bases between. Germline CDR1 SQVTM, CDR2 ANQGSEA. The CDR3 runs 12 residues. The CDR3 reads CSVEDRPRRAFF. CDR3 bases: TGCAGCGTTGAGGACAGACCACGTCGGGCTTTCTTT.

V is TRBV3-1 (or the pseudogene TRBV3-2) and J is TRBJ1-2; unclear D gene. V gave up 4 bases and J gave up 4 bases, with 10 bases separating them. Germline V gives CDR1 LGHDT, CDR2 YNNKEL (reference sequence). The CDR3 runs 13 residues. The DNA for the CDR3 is TGTGCCAGCAGCCGAAACCTGGGCTATGGCTACACCTTC. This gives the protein CASSRNLGYGYTF.

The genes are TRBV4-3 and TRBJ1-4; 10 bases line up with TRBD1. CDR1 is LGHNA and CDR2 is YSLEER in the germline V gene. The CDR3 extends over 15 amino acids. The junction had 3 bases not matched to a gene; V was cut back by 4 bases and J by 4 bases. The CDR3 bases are TGCGCCAGCAGCCTAGGGGACAGGGGTAATGAAAAACTGTTTTTT. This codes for CASSLGDRGNEKLFF.

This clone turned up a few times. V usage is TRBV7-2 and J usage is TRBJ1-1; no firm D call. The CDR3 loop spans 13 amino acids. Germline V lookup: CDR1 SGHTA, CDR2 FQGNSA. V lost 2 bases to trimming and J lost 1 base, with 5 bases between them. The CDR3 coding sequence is TGTGCCAGCAGCTTACAGAGGAACACTGAAGCTTTCTTT. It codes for CASSLQRNTEAFF.

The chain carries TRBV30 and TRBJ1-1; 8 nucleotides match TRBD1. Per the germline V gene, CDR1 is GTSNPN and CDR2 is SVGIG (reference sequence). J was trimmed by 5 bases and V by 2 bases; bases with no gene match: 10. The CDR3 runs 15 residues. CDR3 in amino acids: CAWSRDRTPGTEAFF. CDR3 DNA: TGTGCCTGGAGTAGGGACAGGACCCCGGGGACTGAAGCTTTCTTT. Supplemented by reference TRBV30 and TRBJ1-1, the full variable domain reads SQTIHQWPATLVQPVGSPLSLECTVEGTSNPNLYWYRQAAGRGLQLLFYSVGIGQISSEVPQNLSASRPQDRQFILSSKKLLLSDSGFYLCAWSRDRTPGTEAFFGQGTRLTVV.